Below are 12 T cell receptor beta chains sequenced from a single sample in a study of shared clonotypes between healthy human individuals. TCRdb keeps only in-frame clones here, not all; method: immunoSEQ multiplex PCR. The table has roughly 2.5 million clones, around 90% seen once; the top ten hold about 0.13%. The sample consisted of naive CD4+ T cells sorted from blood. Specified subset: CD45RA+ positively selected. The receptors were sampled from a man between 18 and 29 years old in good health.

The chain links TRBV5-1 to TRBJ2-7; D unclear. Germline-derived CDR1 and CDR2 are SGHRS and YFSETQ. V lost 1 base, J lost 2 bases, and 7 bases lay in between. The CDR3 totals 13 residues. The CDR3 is CASSLRPPYEQYF. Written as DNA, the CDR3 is TGCGCCAGCAGCTTGCGGCCACCCTACGAGCAGTACTTC. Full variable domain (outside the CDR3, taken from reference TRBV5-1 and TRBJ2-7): KAGVTQTPRYLIKTRGQQVTLSCSPISGHRSVSWYQQTPGQGLQFLFEYFSETQRNKGNFPGRFSGRQFSNSRSEMNVSTLELGDSALYLCASSLRPPYEQYFGPGTRLTVT.

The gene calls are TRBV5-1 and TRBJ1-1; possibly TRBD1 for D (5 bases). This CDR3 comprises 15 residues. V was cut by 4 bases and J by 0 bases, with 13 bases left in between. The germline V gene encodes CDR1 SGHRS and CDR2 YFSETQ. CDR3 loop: CASSPGGGVNTEAFF. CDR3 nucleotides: TGCGCCAGCAGCCCAGGTGGGGGTGTGAACACTGAAGCTTTCTTT.

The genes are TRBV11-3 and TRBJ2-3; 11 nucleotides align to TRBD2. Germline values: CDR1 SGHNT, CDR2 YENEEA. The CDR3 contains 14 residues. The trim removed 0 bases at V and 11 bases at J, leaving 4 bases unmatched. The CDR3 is CASSLEGTSGRQYF. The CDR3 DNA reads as TGTGCCAGCAGCTTAGAGGGGACTAGCGGAAGGCAGTATTTT.

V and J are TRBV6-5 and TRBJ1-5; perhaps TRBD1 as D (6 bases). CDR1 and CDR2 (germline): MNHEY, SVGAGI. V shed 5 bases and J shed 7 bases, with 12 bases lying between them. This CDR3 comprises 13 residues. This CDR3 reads CASSATGNQPQHF. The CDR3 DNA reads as TGTGCCAGCAGTGCTACAGGGAACCAGCCCCAGCATTTT.

Here the CDR3 DNA reads TGCGCCAGCAGCTTGGGACAGGGCCCTTACCAAGAGACCCAGTACTTC. Translated, it gives CASSLGQGPYQETQYF. The V and J genes are TRBV5-1 and TRBJ2-5; TRBD1 agrees at 7 bases. Germline lookup yields CDR1 SGHRS and CDR2 YFSETQ. The CDR3 runs 16 residues. V was pared by 0 bases and J by 0 bases, with 5 bases of the junction left unmatched.

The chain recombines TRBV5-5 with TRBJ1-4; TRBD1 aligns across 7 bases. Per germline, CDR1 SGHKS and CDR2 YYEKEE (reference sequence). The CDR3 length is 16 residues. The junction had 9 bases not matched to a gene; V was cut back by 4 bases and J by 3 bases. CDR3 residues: CASSPPSTGPNEKLFF. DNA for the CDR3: TGTGCCAGCAGCCCTCCCTCGACAGGGCCTAATGAAAAACTGTTTTTT.

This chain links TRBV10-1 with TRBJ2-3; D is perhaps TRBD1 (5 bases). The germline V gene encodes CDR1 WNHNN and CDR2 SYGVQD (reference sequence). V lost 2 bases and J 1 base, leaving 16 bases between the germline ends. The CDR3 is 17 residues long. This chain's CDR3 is CASSEALTGQGTDTQYF. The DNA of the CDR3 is TGCGCCAGCAGTGAGGCCCTTACAGGCCAGGGCACAGATACGCAGTATTTT.

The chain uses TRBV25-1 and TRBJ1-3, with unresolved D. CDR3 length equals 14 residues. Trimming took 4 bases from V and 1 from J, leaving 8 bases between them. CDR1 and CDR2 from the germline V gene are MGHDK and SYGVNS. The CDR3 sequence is CASSAPGSGNTIYF. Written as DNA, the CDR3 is TGTGCCAGCAGTGCCCCCGGTTCTGGAAACACCATATATTTT.

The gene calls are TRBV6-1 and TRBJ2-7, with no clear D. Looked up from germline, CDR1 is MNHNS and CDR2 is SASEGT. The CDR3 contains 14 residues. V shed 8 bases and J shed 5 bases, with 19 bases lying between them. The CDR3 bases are TGTGCCAGCTCGTCAGGTCGTAGGGTACACGAGCAGTACTTC. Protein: CASSSGRRVHEQYF.

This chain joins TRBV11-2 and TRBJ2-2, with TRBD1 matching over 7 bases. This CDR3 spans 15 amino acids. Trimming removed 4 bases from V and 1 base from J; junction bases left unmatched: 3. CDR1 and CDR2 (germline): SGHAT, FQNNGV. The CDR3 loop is CASSSGQLNTGELFF. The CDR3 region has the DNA TGTGCCAGCAGCTCGGGACAGTTGAACACCGGGGAGCTGTTTTTT.

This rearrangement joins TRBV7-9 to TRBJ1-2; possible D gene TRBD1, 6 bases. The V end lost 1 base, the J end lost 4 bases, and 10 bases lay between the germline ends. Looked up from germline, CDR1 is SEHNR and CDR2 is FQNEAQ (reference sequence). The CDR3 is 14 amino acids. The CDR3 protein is CASSLGDRFYGYTF. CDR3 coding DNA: TGTGCCAGCAGCTTAGGAGACAGGTTCTATGGCTACACCTTC. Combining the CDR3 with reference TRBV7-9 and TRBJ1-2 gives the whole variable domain DTGVSQNPRHKITKRGQNVTFRCDPISEHNRLYWYRQTLGQGPEFLTYFQNEAQLEKSRLLSDRFSAERPKGSFSTLEIQRTEQGDSAMYLCASSLGDRFYGYTFGSGTRLTVV.

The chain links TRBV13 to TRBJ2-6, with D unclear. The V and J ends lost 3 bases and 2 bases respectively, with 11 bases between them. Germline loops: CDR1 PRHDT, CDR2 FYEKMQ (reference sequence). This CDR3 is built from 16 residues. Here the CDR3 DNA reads TGTGCCAGCAGCTTTGGGGTCCCGCCTGGGGCCAACGTCCTGACTTTC. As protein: CASSFGVPPGANVLTF.